These 4 T cell receptor beta chains were sequenced from one sample in a study of T cell responses to AZD1222 COVID-19 vaccine. Only in-frame clones appear in the TCRdb table, and some are missing; sequencing was by immunoSEQ multiplex PCR. The sample holds 80,000 to 100,000 clones, around 86% seen once. The material was peripheral blood, obtained on day 0 of AZD1222 vaccination. Source of these receptors: an adult in good health.

The V gene is TRBV10-3, the J gene TRBJ2-5, with 15 bases matching TRBD2. Germline V gives CDR1 ENHRY, CDR2 SYGVKD. The CDR3 sequence is 19 residues long. Trimming at V came to 6 bases and at J to 1 base, leaving 12 bases not matched to a gene. CDR3 bases: TGTGCCATCAGGGGACAGGAGGGACTAGCGGGAGGTCCCCAAGAGACCCAGTACTTC. Translation gives CAIRGQEGLAGGPQETQYF.

The J gene is TRBJ1-1, the V gene TRBV7-8; D is undetermined. V lost 5 bases, J lost 13 bases, and 14 bases lay in between. CDR1 SGHVS and CDR2 FQNEAQ come from the germline V gene. This CDR3 has 11 residues. The CDR3 DNA follows: TGTGCCAGCAGCACCCCCCTCGTGGTTTTCTTT. Translation gives CASSTPLVVFF.

The chain is built from TRBV18 and TRBJ2-7; 9 positions match TRBD1. Trimming took 0 bases from V and 7 from J; bases not matched to a gene: 7. The CDR3 runs to 15 residues. Germline CDR1 reads KGHSH; CDR2 reads LQKENI. The CDR3 loop is CASSPPGQGGLEQYF. The CDR3 nucleotides read TGTGCCAGCTCACCACCGGGACAGGGAGGTCTAGAGCAGTACTTC.

This rearrangement joins TRBV11-3 to TRBJ2-1; no reliable D call. Trimming pared 5 bases from V and 15 bases from J, leaving 17 bases between. Germline V lookup: CDR1 SGHNT, CDR2 YENEEA. This CDR3 contains 12 residues. The CDR3 loop is CASSLGYSLPFF. CDR3 bases: TGTGCCAGCAGCCTCGGGTACAGCCTTCCGTTCTTC. Together with reference TRBV11-3 and TRBJ2-1, the CDR3 gives the full variable domain: EAGVVQSPRYKIIEKKQPVAFWCNPISGHNTLYWYLQNLGQGPELLIRYENEEAVDDSQLPKDRFSAERLKGVDSTLKIQPAELGDSAVYLCASSLGYSLPFFGPGTRLTVL.